This record covers a single T cell receptor beta chain. This clonotype has a handful of counts. Its antigen target is currently unknown. The record has no base qualities; no much larger clone is one base away. Systemically healthy Caucasian individuals from Russia, some 36 in total and aged about 6 to 90 years, were included as donors. Approximately 10 milliliters of peripheral blood were collected from each donor into EDTA-treated Vacutainer tubes. Ficoll-Paque density-gradient centrifugation was used to isolate PBMCs, with at least 6 million obtained per sample. Trizol reagent was used to extract total RNA from PBMCs, with at least 5.5 micrograms per sample. Naive CD45RAhigh/CD27high T cell percentages were measured by flow cytometry on a PBMC aliquot from every donor. These data come from a study of blood T cells in healthy people across ages (dated by TCRdb to between 2014 and 2016). Background on the whole study: In model experiments, roughly one uniquely barcoded TCR beta cDNA molecule per two T cells was captured by template switching. The study measured age-related changes in TCR beta repertoire diversity using deep sequencing normalized with unique cDNA molecular identifiers. Four age groups were formed from the donors: young (average roughly 15 years), middle-aged (around 40), aged (about 62) and long-lived (approximately 78). Donors of different ages were randomly distributed across sequencing lanes to avoid experimental bias. Using the same blood draw, the study looked at two additional independent replicas of 1 million unique cDNA reads for two donors, one aged 18 to 30 and the other aged 80 or older.

The CDR3 sequence holds 13 residues, the cysteine and phenylalanine included. Here the CDR3 DNA is all that survives: 39 bases in frame from base 1. CDR1 is given as MNHNS and CDR2 as SASEGT, both from the germline V gene. Trimming removed 3 bases from V and 5 bases from J, leaving 11 bases between the germline ends. The investigation overall reported the following: As age increased, observed TCR beta diversity per million T cells dropped in a roughly linear way, and a significant reduction was already evident by age 40. The CMV infection status of donors was not known, potentially confounding age-related changes in expanded clonotypes. Conclusive comparison of naive and antigen-experienced compartments was prevented by the profiling of bulk unsorted PBMCs. The long-lived group showed more naive CD4+ T cells, fewer expanded clones and increased TCR diversity than the aged group, suggesting age selection. Observed TCR beta diversity correlated strongly with the percentage of naive T cells measured by flow cytometry. Estimates of total diversity from one million sequenced T cells were regarded as lower bounds and underestimates.

Receptor libraries were prepared by 5' RACE. These reads were obtained on an Illumina HiSeq 2500. A second PCR of roughly 6 to 11 cycles was performed with a sample-barcoded 5' primer and a J-beta primer mix. A unique molecular identifier was introduced onto each TCR beta cDNA molecule by a template-switch 5' adaptor carrying 12 random nucleotides. At least 2.5 million CDR3-containing paired-end reads were obtained from each sample. All of the RNA was converted into first-strand cDNA using the Mint cDNA synthesis kit, with a TRBC-specific oligonucleotide serving as the primer. After uracil-DNA glycosylase treatment, a first 18-cycle PCR used universal primers M1SS and BC2_uni_R on all cDNA. The authors processed their data as follows. Normalization of each sample was performed by random selection of 1 million high-quality reads, each carrying a distinct molecular identifier. Reads with shared molecular identifiers were discarded instead of being binned into consensus sequences. CDR3 identification, clonotype clustering and error correction used MiTCR with a Q25 quality threshold and the strictest error-elimination algorithm. A nonparametric unseen species model with Euler transformation was used to estimate a lower bound on total TCR beta diversity. The public sequencing data were trimmed at Q25 with fastp and processed into clonotypes with MiXCR by TCRdb, which kept only in-frame beta chains. CDR3 protein duplicates are merged, each entry listing the most common genes and DNA. It is TCRdb's table, rather than the study itself, that gives the V and J calls and clone size. The sample yields roughly 1.5 million distinct CDR3 sequences; 35% to 45% were counted once. Of the sample, 4% is held by the ten largest clones.

Sequences were obtained from blood. The rearrangement joined TRBV6-1 to TRBJ2-7, with the D gene call left open. This TCR was recovered from a woman in her late teens or twenties in good health. The encoded CDR3 is CASSDGVGNEQYF. In nucleotides, the sequence is TGTGCCAGCAGTGATGGGGTAGGGAACGAGCAGTACTTC.